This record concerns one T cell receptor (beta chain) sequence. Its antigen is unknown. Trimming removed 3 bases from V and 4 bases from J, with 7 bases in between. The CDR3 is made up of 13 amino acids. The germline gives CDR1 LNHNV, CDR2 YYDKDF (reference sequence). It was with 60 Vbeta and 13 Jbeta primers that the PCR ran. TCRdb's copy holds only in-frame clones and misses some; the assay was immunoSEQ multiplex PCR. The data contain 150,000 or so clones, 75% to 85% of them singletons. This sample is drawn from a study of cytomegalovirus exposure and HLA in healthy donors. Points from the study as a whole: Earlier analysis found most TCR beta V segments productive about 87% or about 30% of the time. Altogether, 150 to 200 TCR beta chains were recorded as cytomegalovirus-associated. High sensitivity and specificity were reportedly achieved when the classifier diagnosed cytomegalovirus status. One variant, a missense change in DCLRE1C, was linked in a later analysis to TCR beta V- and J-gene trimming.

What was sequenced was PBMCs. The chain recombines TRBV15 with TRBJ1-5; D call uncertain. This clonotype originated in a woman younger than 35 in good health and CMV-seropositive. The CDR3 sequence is CATSRTRNQPQHF. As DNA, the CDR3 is TGTGCCACCAGCAGGACACGAAATCAGCCCCAGCATTTT.